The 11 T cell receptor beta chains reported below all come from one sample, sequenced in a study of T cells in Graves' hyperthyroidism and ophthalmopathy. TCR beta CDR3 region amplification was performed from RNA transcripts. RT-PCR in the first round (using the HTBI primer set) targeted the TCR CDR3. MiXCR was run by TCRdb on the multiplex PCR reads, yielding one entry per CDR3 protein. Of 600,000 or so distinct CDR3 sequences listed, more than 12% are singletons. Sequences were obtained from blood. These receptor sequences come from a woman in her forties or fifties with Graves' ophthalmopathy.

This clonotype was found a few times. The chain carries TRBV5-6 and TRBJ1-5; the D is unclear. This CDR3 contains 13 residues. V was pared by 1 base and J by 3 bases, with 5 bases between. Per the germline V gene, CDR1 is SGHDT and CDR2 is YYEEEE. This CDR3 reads CASSLRPNQPQHF. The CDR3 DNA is TGTGCCAGCAGCTTGAGACCCAATCAGCCCCAGCATTTT. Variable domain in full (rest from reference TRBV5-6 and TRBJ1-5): DAGVTQSPTHLIKTRGQQVTLRCSPKSGHDTVSWYQQALGQGPQFIFQYYEEEERQRGNFPDRFSGHQFPNYSSELNVNALLLGDSALYLCASSLRPNQPQHFGDGTRLSIL.

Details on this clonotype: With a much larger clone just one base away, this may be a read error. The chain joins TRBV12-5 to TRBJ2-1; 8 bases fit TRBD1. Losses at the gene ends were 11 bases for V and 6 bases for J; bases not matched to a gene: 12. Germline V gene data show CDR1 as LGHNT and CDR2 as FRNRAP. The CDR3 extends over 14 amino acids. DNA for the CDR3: TGTGCTGGTGAGCGTGGGACAGGAGTCAATGAGCAGTTCTTC. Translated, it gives CAGERGTGVNEQFF. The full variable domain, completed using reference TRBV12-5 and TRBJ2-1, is DARVTQTPRHKVTEMGQEVTMRCQPILGHNTVFWYRQTMMQGLELLAYFRNRAPLDDSGMPKDRFSAEMPDATLATLKIQPSEPRDSAVYFCAGERGTGVNEQFFGPGTRLTVL.

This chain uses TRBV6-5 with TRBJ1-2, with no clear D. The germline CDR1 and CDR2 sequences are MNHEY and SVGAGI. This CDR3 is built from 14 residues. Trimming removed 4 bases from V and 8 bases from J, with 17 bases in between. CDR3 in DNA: TGTGCCAGCAGTTTTGGTCGTTTTCGTGCGGGCTACACCTTC. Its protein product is CASSFGRFRAGYTF.

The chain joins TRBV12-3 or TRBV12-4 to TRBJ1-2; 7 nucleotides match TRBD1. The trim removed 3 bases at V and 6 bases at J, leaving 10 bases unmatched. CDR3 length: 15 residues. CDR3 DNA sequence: TGTGCCAGCAGTTTTACAGGGGCCTTGATACATGGCTACACCTTC. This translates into CASSFTGALIHGYTF.

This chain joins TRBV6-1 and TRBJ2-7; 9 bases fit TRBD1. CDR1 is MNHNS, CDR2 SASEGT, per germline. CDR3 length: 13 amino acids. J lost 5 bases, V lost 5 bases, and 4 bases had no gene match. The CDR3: CASSRDRENEQYF. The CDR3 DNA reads TGTGCCAGCAGTAGGGACAGGGAAAACGAGCAGTACTTC.

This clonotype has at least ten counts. The CDR3 protein is CASRLYNEQFF. The CDR3 nucleotides are TGTGCCAGCCGCCTTTACAATGAGCAGTTCTTC. This chain links TRBV6-2 or TRBV6-3 with TRBJ2-1, with D unclear. Germline V gene data show CDR1 as MNHEY and CDR2 as SVGEGT. The CDR3 runs 11 residues. V dropped 8 bases and J dropped 4 bases, with 6 bases sitting between them.

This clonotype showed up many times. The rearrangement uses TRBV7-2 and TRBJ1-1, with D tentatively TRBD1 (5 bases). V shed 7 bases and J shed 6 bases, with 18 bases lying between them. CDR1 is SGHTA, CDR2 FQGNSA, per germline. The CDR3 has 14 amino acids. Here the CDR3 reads CASTTFSTGAEAFF. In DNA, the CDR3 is TGTGCCAGCACCACCTTTTCAACAGGCGCTGAAGCTTTCTTT. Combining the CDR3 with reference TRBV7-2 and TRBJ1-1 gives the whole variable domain GAGVSQSPSNKVTEKGKDVELRCDPISGHTALYWYRQSLGQGLEFLIYFQGNSAPDKSGLPSDRFSAERTGGSVSTLTIQRTQQEDSAVYLCASTTFSTGAEAFFGQGTRLTVV.

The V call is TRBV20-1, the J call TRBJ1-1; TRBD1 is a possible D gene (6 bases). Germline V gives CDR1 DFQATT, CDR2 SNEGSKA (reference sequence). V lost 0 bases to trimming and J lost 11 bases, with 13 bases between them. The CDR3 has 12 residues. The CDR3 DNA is TGCAGTGCTAGAGATCTTCAGGGGTTGGCTTTCTTT. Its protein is CSARDLQGLAFF.

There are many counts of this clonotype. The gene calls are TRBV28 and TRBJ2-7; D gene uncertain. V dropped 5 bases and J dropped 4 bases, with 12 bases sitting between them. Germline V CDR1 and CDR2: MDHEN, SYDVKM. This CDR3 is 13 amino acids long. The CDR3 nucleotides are TGTGCCAGCAGTAACCAAGACCAGTACGAGCAGTACTTC. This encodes CASSNQDQYEQYF.

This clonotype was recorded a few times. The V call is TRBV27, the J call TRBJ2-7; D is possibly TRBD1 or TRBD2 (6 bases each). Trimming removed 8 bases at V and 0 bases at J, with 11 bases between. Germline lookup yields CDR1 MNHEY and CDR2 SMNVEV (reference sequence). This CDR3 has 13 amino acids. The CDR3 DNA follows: TGTGCCAGCGGGGGGCCCAGCTCCTACGAGCAGTACTTC. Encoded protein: CASGGPSSYEQYF.

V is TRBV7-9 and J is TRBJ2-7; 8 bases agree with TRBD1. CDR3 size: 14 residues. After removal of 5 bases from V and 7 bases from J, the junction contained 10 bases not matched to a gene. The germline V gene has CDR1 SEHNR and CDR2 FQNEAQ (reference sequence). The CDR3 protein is CASSPKDRAGEQYF. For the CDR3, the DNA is TGTGCCAGCAGCCCTAAGGACAGGGCGGGGGAGCAGTACTTC.